Below are 2 T cell receptor beta chains sequenced from a single sample in a study of blood T cell repertoires in COVID-19. Generated by immunoSEQ multiplex PCR, the TCRdb table keeps only in-frame clones and is missing some. The sample lists 150,000 to 200,000 clones, 84% seen once, with about 3.2% in the top ten. Sequenced material: PBMCs or T cells enriched from blood (not recorded which). These receptors were obtained from a woman aged 25 to 39 who had been exposed to COVID-19.

The V and J genes are TRBV6-5 and TRBJ2-5; possibly TRBD1 for D (6 bases). The CDR3 totals 13 residues. V was pared by 8 bases and J by 5 bases, with 15 bases between. Germline lookup yields CDR1 MNHEY and CDR2 SVGAGI. The CDR3 spells CASLERGFETQYF. CDR3 DNA sequence: TGTGCCAGCCTCGAAAGGGGGTTTGAGACCCAGTACTTC.

J is TRBJ1-1 and V is TRBV5-8; 9 bases are shared with TRBD1. Looked up from germline, CDR1 is SGHTS and CDR2 is YDEGEE. The CDR3 is made up of 13 amino acids. The V gene end was trimmed by 4 bases and the J gene end by 8 bases; junction bases not matched to a gene: 6. CDR3 residues: CASSPRTGAEAFF. CDR3 bases: TGTGCCAGCAGCCCGCGGACAGGGGCAGAAGCTTTCTTT.